Below, 13 T cell receptor beta chains from the same sample are listed, as sequenced in a study of technical replicates of blood from several donors (dated by TCRdb to 2016 to 2017). Receptor amplification or capture employed the immunoSEQ multiplex PCR assay. As stored in TCRdb, this immuneACCESS dataset retains in-frame rearrangements with V and J assigned. A fraction of the clones does not appear; measured against another copy, unresolved V genes explain less than half of the discrepancy, and the remainder lacks a known reason. Here the sample has around 92,000 clones; 90% to 96% occur a single time. The ten largest make up roughly 0.23% of the sample. Sequenced: T cells isolated from PBMCs. Every receptor here comes from a human donor in good health.

CDR3 bases: TGCGCCAGCAGCTTGGAGGCGTACAGCTCTGGGGCCAACGTCCTGACTTTC. Amino acid sequence: CASSLEAYSSGANVLTF. The rearrangement uses TRBV5-1 and TRBJ2-6; D gene uncertain. The length of the CDR3 is 17 residues. Germline-derived CDR1 and CDR2 are SGHRS and YFSETQ. Trimming shortened V by 0 bases and J by 0 bases, and 10 bases separated the two germline ends. Supplemented by reference TRBV5-1 and TRBJ2-6, the full variable domain reads KAGVTQTPRYLIKTRGQQVTLSCSPISGHRSVSWYQQTPGQGLQFLFEYFSETQRNKGNFPGRFSGRQFSNSRSEMNVSTLELGDSALYLCASSLEAYSSGANVLTFGAGSRLTVL.

DNA of the CDR3: TGTGCCAGCAGCTTAGATACTGAGACAGGGTATCGAACTGAAGCTTTCTTT. This codes for CASSLDTETGYRTEAFF. The V gene is TRBV11-2, the J gene TRBJ1-1, with 7 bases aligning to TRBD1. The V and J ends lost 0 bases and 5 bases, in that order; junction bases with no gene match: 12. Germline CDR1 SGHAT, CDR2 FQNNGV. This CDR3 is built from 17 residues.

This clone was seen just once. The gene calls are TRBV7-2 and TRBJ2-7, with a tentative D call TRBD2 (6 bases). Germline CDR1 and CDR2: SGHTA and FQGNSA. Trimming pared 5 bases from V and 2 bases from J, leaving 16 bases between. The CDR3 has 15 residues. DNA of the CDR3: TGTGCCAGCAGCAAGGGACTTACTTTAACCTACGAGCAGTACTTC. This encodes CASSKGLTLTYEQYF. Looking up the rest from reference TRBV7-2 and TRBJ2-7 gives the full variable domain: GAGVSQSPSNKVTEKGKDVELRCDPISGHTALYWYRQSLGQGLEFLIYFQGNSAPDKSGLPSDRFSAERTGGSVSTLTIQRTQQEDSAVYLCASSKGLTLTYEQYFGPGTRLTVT.

V usage is TRBV9 and J usage is TRBJ1-3; the D gene is possibly TRBD1 (5 bases). The CDR3 contains 15 residues. CDR1 is SGDLS and CDR2 is YYNGEE in the germline V gene. The V gene lost 4 bases and the J gene lost 1 base, with 12 bases spanning the gap. The chain's CDR3 is CASSMGRGSGNTIYF. For the CDR3, the DNA is TGTGCCAGCAGCATGGGAAGGGGATCTGGAAACACCATATATTTT.

The chain has TRBV5-1 and TRBJ1-1; a weak D match, TRBD1 (6 bases). The CDR3 covers 14 residues. In germline, CDR1 is SGHRS, CDR2 YFSETQ. V lost 5 bases and J lost 0, with 11 bases in between. The CDR3 DNA reads TGCGCCAGCAGTGCAGGGGATATGAACACTGAAGCTTTCTTT. It encodes CASSAGDMNTEAFF.

As DNA, the CDR3 is TGTGCCAGCAGCTTAGAACTAGCGGGGTCCCACGAGCAGTACTTC. Protein sequence: CASSLELAGSHEQYF. The chain joins TRBV7-6 to TRBJ2-7; TRBD2 matches 10 bases. Looked up from germline, CDR1 is SGHVS and CDR2 is FNYEAQ. V shed 1 base and J 5 bases; nucleotides not matched to a gene: 5. This CDR3 has 15 residues.

The genes are TRBV6-1 and TRBJ2-4; maybe TRBD2 (6 bases). The CDR3 length is 15 residues. The germline gives CDR1 MNHNS, CDR2 SASEGT. V lost 4 bases and J lost 1, with 11 bases in between. The CDR3 DNA is TGTGCCAGCAGTGGGACTACCGCGGCCAAAAACATTCAGTACTTC. Residues: CASSGTTAAKNIQYF.

The rearrangement uses TRBV6-4 and TRBJ2-2, with TRBD2 as a possible D gene (5 bases). The CDR3 is made up of 13 amino acids. Trimming removed 3 bases from V and 4 bases from J, with 6 bases in between. Germline V gene lookup returns CDR1 MRHNA and CDR2 SNTAGT. CDR3 region: CASSEGSTGELFF. The CDR3 bases are TGTGCCAGCAGTGAGGGGAGCACCGGGGAGCTGTTTTTT.

DNA for the CDR3: TGCGCCAGCAGCTTGGTAAGCGGGAGCAGACCCTCCTACGAGCAGTACTTC. It translates to CASSLVSGSRPSYEQYF. V and J are TRBV5-1 and TRBJ2-7, with 8 bases lining up with TRBD2. This CDR3 comprises 17 residues. CDR1 is SGHRS and CDR2 is YFSETQ in the germline V gene. Trimming cost V 0 bases and J 0 bases; bases outside gene matches: 8.

The CDR3 nucleotides are TGTGCCACCGATTCAGGGGGATTCTATGGCTACACCTTC. This codes for CATDSGGFYGYTF. The chain is built from TRBV10-3 and TRBJ1-2; TRBD1 agrees at 7 bases. Per the germline V gene, CDR1 is ENHRY and CDR2 is SYGVKD. This CDR3 contains 13 residues. Trimming cost V 10 bases and J 4 bases; bases outside gene matches: 9.

The V gene is TRBV18, the J gene TRBJ1-1; possibly TRBD1 for D (6 bases). This CDR3 spans 15 amino acids. Germline lookup yields CDR1 KGHSH and CDR2 LQKENI. Trimming left V 4 bases short and J 1 base short, with 13 bases between. Here the CDR3 reads CASSQYRDPNTEAFF. The CDR3 nucleotides read TGTGCCAGCTCACAATACAGGGACCCGAACACTGAAGCTTTCTTT.

This chain connects TRBV28 to TRBJ1-5; TRBD1 aligns across 8 bases. Germline V gives CDR1 MDHEN, CDR2 SYDVKM. This CDR3 contains 14 residues. The junction had 5 bases not matched to a gene; V was cut back by 5 bases and J by 5 bases. In DNA form, the CDR3 reads TGTGCCAGCAGTGTACAGGGGGTGTATCAGCCCCAGCATTTT. Translating gives CASSVQGVYQPQHF.

The V gene is TRBV6-5, the J gene TRBJ1-6; D is undetermined. CDR1 is MNHEY, CDR2 SVGAGI, per germline. The CDR3 has 15 amino acids. The V end lost 0 bases, the J end lost 13 bases, and 16 bases lay between the germline ends. The CDR3 reads CASSYSRAANLPLHF. The CDR3 DNA follows: TGTGCCAGCAGTTACTCGAGGGCAGCGAATCTCCCCCTCCACTTT.